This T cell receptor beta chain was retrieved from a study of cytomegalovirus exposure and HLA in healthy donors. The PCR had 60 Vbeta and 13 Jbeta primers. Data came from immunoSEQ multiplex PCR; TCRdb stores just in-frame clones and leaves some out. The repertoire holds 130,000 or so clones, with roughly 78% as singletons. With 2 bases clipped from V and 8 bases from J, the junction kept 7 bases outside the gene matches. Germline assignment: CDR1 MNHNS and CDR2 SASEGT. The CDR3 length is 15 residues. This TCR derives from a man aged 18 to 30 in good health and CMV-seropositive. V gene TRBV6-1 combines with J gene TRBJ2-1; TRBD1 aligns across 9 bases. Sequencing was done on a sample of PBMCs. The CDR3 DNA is TGTGCCAGCAGTGAAACCTACAGGGGGCTAGATGAGCAGTTCTTC. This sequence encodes CASSETYRGLDEQFF.